A single T cell receptor (beta chain) is shown here with its context. Its cognate antigen is unknown. The data were taken from a study of blood T cells in healthy people across ages. Study results and caveats: The recorded TCR beta diversity per million T cells decreased in a roughly linear manner with age. Diversity was higher, and naive CD4+ cells more numerous, in long-lived donors than in aged donors.

Looked up from germline, CDR1 is LGHDT and CDR2 is YNNKEL (reference sequence). The CDR3 runs 12 residues. The ends lost 6 bases at V and 11 bases at J; junction bases unmatched: 6. Next came a second PCR, run for about 7 to 12 cycles, which used a sample-barcoded 5' primer along with a J-beta primer mix. TCRdb passed the 5' RACE reads through MiXCR, listing each CDR3 protein once. The profile shows about 1.4 million distinct CDR3 sequences, approximately 60% of them singletons. Donors were healthy Caucasian individuals from Russia aged about 6 to 95. The draw of peripheral blood yielded around 10 milliliters from each donor.

Sequences were obtained from blood. This TCR was sampled from a man between 18 and 29 years old in good health. The chain has TRBV3-1 and TRBJ2-1; TRBD1 agrees at 8 bases. The CDR3 nucleotides read TGTGCCAGCAGTCAAACAGGGGGGCAGCAGTTCTTC. Translation: CASSQTGGQQFF.